What follows are 15 T cell receptor beta chains derived from one specimen sequenced in a study of cytomegalovirus exposure and HLA in healthy donors. The PCR used 60 Vbeta and 13 Jbeta primers. Sequencing was performed with immunoSEQ multiplex PCR; in TCRdb, only in-frame clones are kept and a portion is missing. The table lists more than 110,000 clones, around three quarters of them singletons. The sequencing input was PBMCs. These receptors were taken from a woman aged 55-70 years in good health and CMV-seropositive.

V gene TRBV4-1 combines with J gene TRBJ2-1; TRBD2 agrees at 7 bases. This CDR3 has 15 residues. The germline V gene encodes CDR1 MGHRA and CDR2 YSYEKL. Unmatched junction bases numbered 6, after V lost 0 bases and J lost 7 bases. The CDR3 bases are TGCGCCAGCAGCCAAGAAACCACTAGCGCTAATGAGCAGTTCTTC. This sequence encodes CASSQETTSANEQFF.

The chain is built from TRBV28 and TRBJ1-2; TRBD1 agrees at 7 bases. The CDR3 totals 13 residues. V dropped 7 bases and J dropped 6; count of bases not matched to a gene: 8. Looked up from germline, CDR1 is MDHEN and CDR2 is SYDVKM. The CDR3 region is CASTPGQINGYTF. DNA for the CDR3: TGTGCCAGCACCCCGGGACAGATCAATGGCTACACCTTC.

The V call is TRBV19, the J call TRBJ1-1; perhaps TRBD1 as D (5 bases). This CDR3 is 14 amino acids long. The germline gives CDR1 LNHDA, CDR2 SQIVND (reference sequence). Trimming removed 10 bases from V and 1 base from J, with 16 bases in between. The CDR3 reads CATSVGGRNTEAFF. The CDR3 DNA follows: TGTGCCACTTCCGTGGGGGGGAGGAACACTGAAGCTTTCTTT.

The rearrangement joins TRBV2 to TRBJ1-5; D is undetermined. Germline V CDR1 and CDR2: SNHLY, FYNNEI. Trimming shortened V by 2 bases and J by 7 bases, and 12 bases separated the two germline ends. The CDR3 has 14 amino acids. This CDR3 reads CASSESNGRQPQHF. CDR3 DNA sequence: TGTGCCAGCAGTGAAAGTAATGGTAGACAGCCCCAGCATTTT. Full variable domain (rest looked up from reference TRBV2 and TRBJ1-5): EPEVTQTPSHQVTQMGQEVILRCVPISNHLYFYWYRQILGQKVEFLVSFYNNEISEKSEIFDDQFSVERPDGSNFTLKIRSTKLEDSAMYFCASSESNGRQPQHFGDGTRLSIL.

The gene calls are TRBV19 and TRBJ1-6; the match to TRBD1 covers 7 bases. Trimming cost V 8 bases and J 4 bases; bases outside gene matches: 5. CDR3 length: 14 residues. Per germline, CDR1 LNHDA and CDR2 SQIVND (reference sequence). CDR3 DNA sequence: TGTGCCAGTGGTGGGACAGATTATAATTCACCCCTCCACTTT. Its protein product is CASGGTDYNSPLHF.

This chain joins TRBV5-1 and TRBJ2-7; 9 nucleotides match TRBD1. CDR3 length: 13 residues. CDR1 SGHRS and CDR2 YFSETQ come from the germline V gene. With V trimmed by 4 bases and J by 3 bases, 2 bases remained unmatched. CDR3 nucleotides: TGCGCCAGCAGCACGGGACAGGGCTACGAGCAGTACTTC. Its protein product is CASSTGQGYEQYF. Full variable domain (missing parts from reference TRBV5-1 and TRBJ2-7): KAGVTQTPRYLIKTRGQQVTLSCSPISGHRSVSWYQQTPGQGLQFLFEYFSETQRNKGNFPGRFSGRQFSNSRSEMNVSTLELGDSALYLCASSTGQGYEQYFGPGTRLTVT.

The chain links TRBV14 to TRBJ2-3, with D perhaps matching TRBD2 (6 bases). CDR3 size: 13 residues. V was shortened by 6 bases and J by 4 bases, with 11 bases between the two germline ends. Germline V gene sequence: CDR1 SGHDN, CDR2 FVKESK. Here the CDR3 reads CASSPGESDTQYF. CDR3 coding DNA: TGTGCCAGCAGTCCGGGAGAGTCAGATACGCAGTATTTT.

This rearrangement joins TRBV19 to TRBJ1-2; D is perhaps TRBD1 (5 bases). Germline V CDR1 and CDR2: LNHDA, SQIVND (reference sequence). This CDR3 comprises 14 residues. The ends were cut back, 4 bases at V and 7 bases at J, with 16 bases in the middle. The CDR3 region is CASSTGGASFGYTF. The DNA of the CDR3 is TGTGCCAGTAGTACCGGCGGGGCTTCATTTGGCTACACCTTC.

This clone was picked up a small number of times. The chain couples TRBV25-1 to TRBJ2-2; TRBD1 is a possible D gene (6 bases). In germline, CDR1 is MGHDK, CDR2 SYGVNS. The CDR3 has 13 amino acids. V was clipped by 6 bases and J by 4 bases, with 9 bases between them. CDR3 sequence reads: CASSDRFTGELFF. The CDR3 nucleotides are TGTGCCAGCAGCGACAGGTTCACCGGGGAGCTGTTTTTT.

The chain employs TRBV7-3 and TRBJ1-1, with TRBD1 identical over 7 bases. Germline-derived CDR1 and CDR2 are SGHTA and FQGTGA. The length of the CDR3 is 12 residues. Trimming took 5 bases from V and 9 from J; bases not matched to a gene: 6. As DNA, the CDR3 is TGTGCCAGCAGCCCCTCCAGGGGGAAAGCTTTCTTT. Translated: CASSPSRGKAFF. The variable domain in full, completed from reference TRBV7-3 and TRBJ1-1, reads GAGVSQTPSNKVTEKGKYVELRCDPISGHTALYWYRQSLGQGPEFLIYFQGTGAADDSGLPNDRFFAVRPEGSVSTLKIQRTERGDSAVYLCASSPSRGKAFFGQGTRLTVV.

The chain links TRBV6-6 to TRBJ2-1, with 12 bases lining up with TRBD2. CDR3 length equals 16 residues. The V and J ends lost 7 bases and 3 bases, in that order; junction bases with no gene match: 7. Germline CDR1 is MNHNY and CDR2 is SVGAGI (reference sequence). CDR3 sequence reads: CASTELAGGGYNEQFF. The CDR3 nucleotides are TGTGCCAGCACGGAACTAGCGGGAGGAGGCTACAATGAGCAGTTCTTC.

As for this clone: Other DNA sequences within the sample encode an identical CDR3. This rearrangement joins TRBV20-1 to TRBJ1-1; TRBD1 is a possible D gene (6 bases). The germline V and J ends were trimmed by 5 bases and 5 bases, with 9 bases remaining between them. This CDR3 has 11 amino acids. Germline CDR1 reads DFQATT; CDR2 reads SNEGSKA (reference sequence). This CDR3 reads CSASRGTEAFF. The DNA of the CDR3 is TGCAGTGCTTCGAGGGGGACTGAAGCTTTCTTT.

The chain employs TRBV2 and TRBJ2-2; D gene uncertain. The V gene's germline CDR1 is SNHLY and CDR2 FYNNEI. Trimming removed 7 bases at V and 0 bases at J, with 9 bases between. This CDR3 is 14 amino acids long. The CDR3 region is CASIVAANTGELFF. The CDR3 region has the DNA TGTGCCAGCATAGTTGCGGCGAACACCGGGGAGCTGTTTTTT.

Notes on this clone: This specimen includes other DNA sequences encoding the same CDR3. The rearrangement links TRBV5-1 to TRBJ1-1; 11 nucleotides align to TRBD1. V lost 4 bases, J lost 4 bases, and 3 bases stayed unmatched. Per the germline V gene, CDR1 is SGHRS and CDR2 is YFSETQ. The length of the CDR3 is 14 residues. CDR3 nucleotides: TGCGCCAGCAGCCTCGGACAGGGGGCCACTGAAGCTTTCTTT. Protein sequence: CASSLGQGATEAFF. The whole variable domain, filled in from reference TRBV5-1 and TRBJ1-1, reads KAGVTQTPRYLIKTRGQQVTLSCSPISGHRSVSWYQQTPGQGLQFLFEYFSETQRNKGNFPGRFSGRQFSNSRSEMNVSTLELGDSALYLCASSLGQGATEAFFGQGTRLTVV.

This chain links TRBV27 with TRBJ2-7; 9 positions match TRBD1. The CDR3 covers 15 residues. Unmatched junction bases numbered 12, after V lost 6 bases and J lost 6 bases. The V gene's germline CDR1 is MNHEY and CDR2 SMNVEV (reference sequence). The CDR3 reads CASSTTGDREGEQYF. For the CDR3, the DNA is TGTGCCAGCAGCACAACCGGGGACAGGGAGGGCGAGCAGTACTTC.